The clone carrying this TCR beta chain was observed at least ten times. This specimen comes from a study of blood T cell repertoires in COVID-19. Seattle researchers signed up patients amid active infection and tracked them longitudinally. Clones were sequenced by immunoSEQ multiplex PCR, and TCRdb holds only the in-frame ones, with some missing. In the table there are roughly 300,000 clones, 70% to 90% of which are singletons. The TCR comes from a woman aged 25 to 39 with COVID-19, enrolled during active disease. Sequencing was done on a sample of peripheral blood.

CDR3 nucleotide sequence: TGTGCCAGCAGCTTAGAGGAGGGGGCAATGTACAATGAGCAGTTCTTC. Encoded protein: CASSLEEGAMYNEQFF. The chain combines TRBV7-2 with TRBJ2-1; tentative D call: TRBD1 (7 bases). The ends were cut back, 1 base at V and 4 bases at J, with 14 bases in the middle. In germline, CDR1 is SGHTA, CDR2 FQGNSA. The CDR3 length is 16 residues.